These 10 T cell receptor beta chains came from one sample sequenced in a study of CD8 T cells in ankylosing spondylitis. Study-wide results and limits: Ankylosing spondylitis blood appeared to be characterized by a TCR beta motif of roughly eight highly homologous variants.

These receptors have no identified antigens. TCRdb re-derived calls from the 5' RACE reads in MiXCR, one entry per CDR3 protein. The data hold 200,000 to 250,000 distinct CDR3 sequences, with around 6.6% observed a single time. Sequenced material: blood, either unsorted or a sorted T cell fraction (not recorded which). These receptor sequences come from a male donor with ankylosing spondylitis.

This clonotype has ten or more counts. This sequence joins TRBV6-1 and TRBJ1-2; 10 bases map to TRBD1. Germline CDR1 and CDR2: MNHNS and SASEGT. V was pared by 6 bases and J by 8 bases, with 12 bases of the junction left unmatched. There are 15 residues in the CDR3. CDR3: CASRTLGTGERGYTF. Written as DNA, the CDR3 is TGTGCCAGCAGGACCCTAGGGACAGGGGAACGCGGCTACACCTTC.

The chain has TRBV7-6 and TRBJ1-2, with TRBD1 matching over 11 bases. This CDR3 spans 15 amino acids. Germline V lookup: CDR1 SGHVS, CDR2 FNYEAQ. J was trimmed by 8 bases and V by 4 bases; bases with no gene match: 9. The CDR3 here is CASSSGTGGRLGYTF. The CDR3 region has the DNA TGTGCCAGCAGCTCCGGGACAGGGGGTCGGCTGGGCTACACCTTC.

In its sample, this clonotype was seen many times. This chain connects TRBV11-2 to TRBJ2-3; no firm D call. The germline CDR1 and CDR2 sequences are SGHAT and FQNNGV. The V end was cut by 0 bases, the J end by 2 bases, with 12 bases between. CDR3 length: 16 amino acids. CDR3 sequence (DNA): TGTGCCAGCAGCTTAGAGGTTCAGATCCTCACAGATACGCAGTATTTT. Translating gives CASSLEVQILTDTQYF.

This clonotype was recorded many times. This rearrangement joins TRBV7-8 to TRBJ2-2; D is possibly TRBD1 (5 bases). Germline V gene lookup returns CDR1 SGHVS and CDR2 FQNEAQ. V was shortened by 7 bases and J by 0 bases, with 15 bases between the two germline ends. The CDR3 extends over 16 amino acids. DNA for the CDR3: TGTGCCAGCAACAAGTGGTGGGGCGCGAACACCGGGGAGCTGTTTTTT. It is translated as CASNKWWGANTGELFF.

At least ten counts were recorded for this clonotype. The DNA for the CDR3 is TGTGCCAGCAGCTTACGGGGGAAGTGGGAAAAACTGTTTTTT. The encoded protein is CASSLRGKWEKLFF. J is TRBJ1-4 and V is TRBV5-5; D might be TRBD1 (5 bases). The CDR3 loop spans 14 amino acids. Germline V gives CDR1 SGHKS, CDR2 YYEKEE (reference sequence). With 2 bases removed from V and 8 bases from J, the gap between germline ends came to 13 bases.

This clonotype was detected a few times. The chain joins TRBV4-3 to TRBJ2-1; 7 bases are shared with TRBD2. With 0 bases clipped from V and 0 bases from J, the junction kept 8 bases outside the gene matches. CDR3 length: 18 residues. Germline V CDR1 and CDR2: LGHNA, YSLEER. The CDR3 spells CASSQDGRAISSYNEQFF. As DNA, the CDR3 is TGCGCCAGCAGCCAAGATGGGAGGGCAATCAGCTCCTACAATGAGCAGTTCTTC.

V and J are TRBV15 and TRBJ1-3; the D gene is possibly TRBD1 (6 bases). V lost 0 bases to trimming and J lost 0 bases, with 15 bases between them. CDR1 is LNHNV and CDR2 is YYDKDF in the germline V gene (reference sequence). The CDR3 is made up of 18 amino acids. In DNA form, the CDR3 reads TGTGCCACCAGCAGAGATTTTTGGGACACTGTCTCTGGAAACACCATATATTTT. It codes for CATSRDFWDTVSGNTIYF.

J is TRBJ1-5 and V is TRBV9; D gene ambiguous. This CDR3 has 14 amino acids. V gave up 0 bases and J gave up 1 base, with 5 bases separating them. The germline V gene encodes CDR1 SGDLS and CDR2 YYNGEE. In DNA, the CDR3 is TGTGCCAGCAGCGTAGGGGTAAGCAATCAGCCCCAGCATTTT. As protein: CASSVGVSNQPQHF.

This clonotype was found a few times. The chain uses TRBV29-1 and TRBJ1-2, with a possible D match to TRBD1 (6 bases). Between the trimmed V and J ends, which lost 6 bases and 7 bases, there was a span of 15 bases. The CDR3 length is 12 residues. Germline CDR1 reads SQVTM; CDR2 reads ANQGSEA. The CDR3 is CSVKGETVGYTF. CDR3 nucleotides: TGCAGCGTCAAGGGGGAAACCGTTGGCTACACCTTC.

Many counts were recorded for this clonotype. V is TRBV29-1 and J is TRBJ2-2, with D unclear. V gave up 8 bases and J gave up 2 bases, with 15 bases separating them. There are 14 residues in the CDR3. Germline V gene lookup returns CDR1 SQVTM and CDR2 ANQGSEA. DNA of the CDR3: TGCAGCTTCGCCACATATCCTAACACCGGGGAGCTGTTTTTT. Protein sequence: CSFATYPNTGELFF.